Below are 6 T cell receptor beta chains sequenced from a single sample in a study of blood T cell repertoires in COVID-19. The table came from immunoSEQ multiplex PCR; TCRdb's copy has only in-frame clones and leaves some out. Of 130,000 to 150,000 clones detected, around 84% appear once; the ten largest clones hold 4.5% to 6%. The sequencing sample was made of peripheral blood. The receptors derive from a woman aged 50 to 60 with acute or convalescent COVID-19.

This chain links TRBV9 with TRBJ1-3; 9 bases align to TRBD1. The CDR3 is 18 amino acids. Trimming removed 4 bases from V and 3 bases from J; junction bases left unmatched: 14. Germline values: CDR1 SGDLS, CDR2 YYNGEE. The CDR3 loop is CASSPQEGQGWYGNTIYF. In nucleotides, the CDR3 is TGTGCCAGCAGCCCCCAAGAGGGACAGGGTTGGTATGGAAACACCATATATTTT.

The V gene is TRBV5-1, the J gene TRBJ2-3; 8 bases match TRBD2. Germline V gene sequence: CDR1 SGHRS, CDR2 YFSETQ. V gave up 4 bases and J gave up 4 bases; unmatched junction bases: 8. The CDR3 extends over 15 amino acids. The CDR3 here is CASSTTSEGPDTQYF. For the CDR3, the DNA is TGCGCCAGCAGCACGACTAGCGAAGGCCCAGATACGCAGTATTTT.

This chain uses TRBV2 with TRBJ1-6, with a weak D call TRBD1 (5 bases). The CDR3 length is 11 residues. The V end was cut by 4 bases, the J end by 10 bases, with 5 bases between. Germline-derived CDR1 and CDR2 are SNHLY and FYNNEI. CDR3 nucleotides: TGTGCCAGCAGTGCAGGGTCACCCCTCCACTTT. Translated, it gives CASSAGSPLHF.

The chain recombines TRBV27 with TRBJ2-7; 11 positions match TRBD2. With V trimmed by 6 bases and J by 4 bases, 8 bases remained unmatched. Germline assignment: CDR1 MNHEY and CDR2 SMNVEV (reference sequence). The CDR3 is 15 residues long. The CDR3: CASRSRTSGFYEQYF. DNA of the CDR3: TGTGCCAGCAGGTCCCGGACTAGCGGGTTTTACGAGCAGTACTTC.

The chain links TRBV7-9 to TRBJ1-5, with TRBD1 identical over 8 bases. The CDR3 has 14 amino acids. Germline V lookup: CDR1 SEHNR, CDR2 FQNEAQ (reference sequence). Trimming cost V 5 bases and J 3 bases; bases outside gene matches: 3. The CDR3 loop is CASSQTGDNQPQHF. CDR3 DNA sequence: TGTGCCAGCAGCCAGACAGGGGACAATCAGCCCCAGCATTTT.

The V call is TRBV6-2 or TRBV6-3, the J call TRBJ1-6, with D tentatively TRBD1 (6 bases). The CDR3 has 15 amino acids. V was cut by 2 bases and J by 6 bases, with 11 bases left in between. In germline, CDR1 is MNHEY, CDR2 SVGEGT. The CDR3 loop is CASSYPGQRNSPLHF. The CDR3 DNA follows: TGTGCCAGCAGTTACCCCGGACAGCGTAATTCACCCCTCCACTTT.